Listed below are T cell receptor beta chains from one sample, sequenced in a study of Ad26.COV2.S vaccination and SARS-CoV-2 variants. Only in-frame clones appear in the TCRdb table, and some are missing; sequencing was by immunoSEQ multiplex PCR. This table has 400,000 to 450,000 clones, less than 95% appearing once. The material sequenced was peripheral blood, taken in a trial of Ad26.COV2.S vaccine versus placebo. All receptors come from a person aged 18 to 65 who received the Ad26.COV2.S COVID-19 vaccine or a placebo. Each CDR3 is given with its conserved first and last residue. A D gene is named only where the DNA matches it firmly. Rows may omit the clone size; those that give it use once, few, many or a size class.

NA	TRBV7-9	NA	TRBJ1-5	TGTGCCAGCAGCCTACTTAACCAGCCCCAGCATTTT	CASSLLNQPQHF
NA	TRBV18	TRBD1	TRBJ2-7	TGTGCCAGCTCACCATCGCGCGGACAGGGGTACGAGCAGTACTTC	CASSPSRGQGYEQYF
NA	TRBV11-2	NA	TRBJ2-3	TGTGCCAGCAGCGTCAACGGACTTCGCACAGATACGCAGTATTTT	CASSVNGLRTDTQYF
NA	TRBV24-1	TRBD1	TRBJ2-5	TGTGCCACCAGTGACCGCGGACAGGGCGGGGAGACCCAGTACTTC	CATSDRGQGGETQYF
NA	TRBV28	NA	TRBJ1-5	TGTGCCAGCAGTTTATTAGCTCAGCCCCAGCATTTT	CASSLLAQPQHF
NA	TRBV14	NA	TRBJ2-2	TGTGCCAGCAGCCAAATCGACGGGAGATCCGGGGAGCTGTTTTTT	CASSQIDGRSGELFF
NA	TRBV3-1/TRBV3-2	NA	TRBJ2-5	TGTGCCAGCAGCCAGAACCATCAAGAGACCCAGTACTTC	CASSQNHQETQYF
once	TRBV29-1	NA	TRBJ2-3	TGCAGCGTTGATCGGCCATCGGATACGCAGTATTTT	CSVDRPSDTQYF
few	TRBV2	TRBD1	TRBJ1-6	TGTGCCAGCATAAGGGACAGGGGCTCACCCCTCCACTTT	CASIRDRGSPLHF
NA	TRBV6-5	NA	TRBJ2-4	TGTGCCAGCAGTTACCTACAGAGCTGGAACATTCAGTACTTC	CASSYLQSWNIQYF
NA	TRBV6-2/TRBV6-3	NA	TRBJ2-5	TGTGCCAGCAGTTCCGGCAACCAAGAGACCCAGTACTTC	CASSSGNQETQYF
NA	TRBV5-1	TRBD1	TRBJ2-4	TGCGCCAGCAGTTTCAGGACAGGGACGGCCATTCAGTACTTC	CASSFRTGTAIQYF
NA	TRBV27	NA	TRBJ2-7	TGTGCCAGCAGCCGGACATCAGCCTACGAGCAGTACTTC	CASSRTSAYEQYF
NA	TRBV7-8	TRBD1	TRBJ2-5	TGTGCCAGCAGTTTCACAAGACAGGGGCAGGGAGAGACCCAGTACTTC	CASSFTRQGQGETQYF
NA	TRBV30	TRBD2	TRBJ2-1	TGTGCCTGGAGTCCTCCCCGGACTAGCGGTCGTAATGAGCAGTTCTTC	CAWSPPRTSGRNEQFF
NA	TRBV6-2/TRBV6-3	TRBD1	TRBJ2-5	TGTGCCAGCAGTCCGGACAGGGGGCTACTAGCGGGAGAGACCCAGTACTTC	CASSPDRGLLAGETQYF
NA	TRBV5-5	NA	TRBJ2-3	TGTGCCAGCAGCTTGGACTGGGTCGGGGATACGCAGTATTTT	CASSLDWVGDTQYF
NA	TRBV7-9	NA	TRBJ1-3	TGTGCCAGCAGCTTAGAAGGCAGCACTGGAAACACCATATATTTT	CASSLEGSTGNTIYF
few	TRBV28	NA	TRBJ1-2	TGTGCCAGCAGTTTAGAGTCGCGGATCTATGGCTACACCTTC	CASSLESRIYGYTF
NA	TRBV7-2	TRBD2	TRBJ2-4	TGTGCCAGCAGCTTAGTGCTTTCAGGGTCGGGGGGGGACATTCAGTACTTC	CASSLVLSGSGGDIQYF
NA	TRBV9	TRBD2	TRBJ2-7	TGTGCCAGCAGCGTAGGACTAGCCTCCTACGAGCAGTACTTC	CASSVGLASYEQYF
NA	TRBV11-3	NA	TRBJ1-1	TGTGCCAGCAGCTTAGACCCTAGAACTGAAGCTTTCTTT	CASSLDPRTEAFF
few	TRBV18	NA	TRBJ2-7	TGTGCCAGCTCACCACGGGACGGGGACGAGCAGTACTTC	CASSPRDGDEQYF
NA	TRBV2	NA	TRBJ2-3	TGTGCCAGCAGCTTTGAGGCGGCAGGGATCGGTACAGATACGCAGTATTTT	CASSFEAAGIGTDTQYF
NA	TRBV4-3	TRBD2	TRBJ2-7	TGCGCCAGCAGCCAACATCAGGCGGGAGTGGGGCCTAACGAGCAGTACTTC	CASSQHQAGVGPNEQYF
NA	TRBV6-6	TRBD1	TRBJ1-2	TGTGCCAGCAGTTACTCAATTACAGGGGAGAAGGGCTACACCTTC	CASSYSITGEKGYTF
NA	TRBV5-4	NA	TRBJ2-1	TGTGCCAGCAGCTTGCCGGGAGAGAACGGTAATGAGCAGTTCTTC	CASSLPGENGNEQFF